Listed below are T cell receptor beta chains from one sample, sequenced in a study of cytomegalovirus exposure and HLA in healthy donors. Here immunoSEQ multiplex PCR was the method, and the copy in TCRdb shows in-frame clones only, minus some. The data contain over 70,000 clones, around 80% of them seen just once; the ten biggest clones take up over 20%. Sequencing was done on a sample of PBMCs. These receptors came from a woman between 50 and 59 years old in good health and CMV-seropositive. CDR3s include the opening cysteine and the closing phenylalanine or tryptophan. The order of the fields is D gene, J gene, V gene, CDR3 length, clone size, CDR3 protein, CDR3 DNA. The D gene is left open where the match is weak. Expanded clones are given a class, and other clones once, few, many or no size at all.

>TRBD2|TRBJ2-1|TRBV6-5|15|-
CASTRAGGRFDEQFF
TGTGCCAGCACCCGAGCGGGGGGAAGGTTCGATGAGCAGTTCTTC
>TRBD1|TRBJ2-1|TRBV18|15|-
CASSQGTGHYNEQFF
TGTGCCAGCTCTCAAGGGACAGGACATTACAATGAGCAGTTCTTC
>TRBD1|TRBJ2-7|TRBV10-2|12|-
CAVQGWKNEQYF
TGCGCGGTACAGGGGTGGAAGAACGAGCAGTACTTC
>TRBD2|TRBJ2-1|TRBV4-1|18|-
CASSQEGSRLADINEQFF
TGCGCCAGCAGCCAAGAGGGTTCCAGACTAGCGGATATCAATGAGCAGTTCTTC
>TRBD1|TRBJ1-2|TRBV7-8|14|-
CASSSLDRGEGYTF
TGTGCCAGCAGCTCCCTTGACAGGGGTGAAGGCTACACCTTC
>TRBD2|TRBJ2-2|TRBV7-3|16|-
CASSPTLAGGRGELFF
TGTGCCAGCAGCCCAACACTAGCGGGGGGCCGCGGGGAGCTGTTTTTT
>TRBD1|TRBJ1-2|TRBV9|15|-
CASSGGGQGNYGYTF
TGTGCCAGCAGCGGAGGGGGACAGGGTAACTATGGCTACACCTTC
>-|TRBJ1-2|TRBV5-6|11|-
CASSWGRGYTF
TGTGCCAGCAGCTGGGGGCGTGGCTACACCTTC
>TRBD1|TRBJ2-3|TRBV15|18|-
CATSRDPPGTVFTDTQYF
TGTGCCACCAGCAGAGACCCCCCCGGGACAGTTTTCACAGATACGCAGTATTTT
>-|TRBJ2-7|TRBV10-3|12|-
CAISAGVYEQYF
TGTGCCATCAGTGCCGGAGTATACGAGCAGTACTTC
>TRBD2|TRBJ2-1|TRBV30|15|-
CAWGFGGASYNEQFF
TGTGCCTGGGGATTCGGGGGGGCCTCCTACAATGAGCAGTTCTTC
>-|TRBJ1-5|TRBV5-1|13|-
CASSSGQNQPQHF
TGCGCCAGCAGCTCAGGACAGAATCAGCCCCAGCATTTT
>TRBD2|TRBJ2-5|TRBV7-3|15|once
CASSLGGSGGWTQYF
TGTGCCAGCAGCTTAGGGGGGTCCGGGGGGTGGACCCAGTACTTC
>-|TRBJ2-5|TRBV7-9|14|-
CASSLVGVTETQYF
TGTGCCAGCAGCTTGGTCGGGGTAACCGAGACCCAGTACTTC
>TRBD1|TRBJ1-5|TRBV7-9|15|-
CASSPGDSPNQPQHF
TGTGCCAGCAGCCCGGGGGACAGCCCCAATCAGCCCCAGCATTTT
>-|TRBJ2-2|TRBV7-9|14|-
CASSPAPGGGELFF
TGTGCCAGCAGCCCCGCCCCCGGGGGCGGGGAGCTGTTTTTT
>-|TRBJ1-1|TRBV6-6|12|-
CASSYQNTEAFF
TGTGCCAGCAGTTACCAGAACACTGAAGCTTTCTTT
>-|TRBJ1-1|TRBV10-2|12|-
CASVALNTEAFF
TGCGCCAGCGTAGCTTTGAACACTGAAGCTTTCTTT
>-|TRBJ2-1|TRBV19|15|once
CASKDRRSSYNEQFF
TGTGCCAGTAAAGACAGGAGGAGCTCCTACAATGAGCAGTTCTTC
>-|TRBJ2-7|TRBV9|15|-
CASSVGPEGYYEQYF
TGTGCCAGCAGCGTAGGGCCCGAGGGATATTACGAGCAGTACTTC
>-|TRBJ1-6|TRBV30|12|-
CAWRGLNSPLHF
TGTGCCTGGCGGGGTTTGAATTCACCCCTCCACTTT
>-|TRBJ1-1|TRBV30|12|few
CAWSGQNTEAFF
TGTGCCTGGAGTGGGCAGAACACTGAAGCTTTCTTT
>-|TRBJ1-1|TRBV6-5|15|-
CASSYIRTRNTEAFF
TGTGCCAGCAGTTATATTAGGACACGAAACACTGAAGCTTTCTTT
>-|TRBJ2-1|TRBV27|17|few
CASSFTPDSFIHNEQFF
TGTGCCAGCAGTTTTACCCCTGACTCATTTATACACAATGAGCAGTTCTTC
>-|TRBJ1-2|TRBV6-1|12|-
CASSEDSYGYTF
TGTGCCAGCAGTGAAGACAGCTATGGCTACACCTTC
>TRBD2|TRBJ2-1|TRBV11-3|18|-
CASSLIPGRARRVNEQFF
TGTGCCAGCAGCTTAATCCCCGGGAGGGCGCGTCGGGTAAATGAGCAGTTCTTC
>-|TRBJ1-1|TRBV29-1|12|-
CSVLGQNTEAFF
TGCAGCGTTCTAGGCCAAAACACTGAAGCTTTCTTT
>-|TRBJ2-1|TRBV7-3|12|-
CASTQGRGLRFF
TGTGCCAGCACCCAAGGTCGGGGGTTAAGGTTCTTC
>-|TRBJ2-7|TRBV28|15|few
CASSFFTTRNYEQYF
TGTGCCAGCAGTTTCTTCACTACCCGGAACTACGAGCAGTACTTC
>TRBD1|TRBJ1-1|TRBV6-5|15|-
CASSYLDRGRTEAFF
TGTGCCAGCAGTTACCTAGACAGGGGGAGGACTGAAGCTTTCTTT
>-|TRBJ2-1|TRBV2|13|once
CASFRGSDNEQFF
TGTGCCAGCTTCCGGGGATCGGACAATGAGCAGTTCTTC
>TRBD2|TRBJ2-3|TRBV29-1|14|-
CSGRRGIGTDTQYF
TGCAGCGGGCGGCGGGGGATAGGCACAGATACGCAGTATTTT
>TRBD2|TRBJ2-7|TRBV11-2|15|once
CASSRPGGGPYEQYF
TGTGCCAGCAGCCGCCCCGGGGGGGGCCCCTACGAGCAGTACTTC
>-|TRBJ1-6|TRBV13|15|few
CASSSLTVTGSPLHF
TGTGCCAGCAGCTCACTGACAGTGACCGGTTCACCCCTCCACTTT
>-|TRBJ1-5|TRBV19|14|-
CASSIKDFNQPQHF
TGTGCCAGTAGTATTAAGGACTTCAATCAGCCCCAGCATTTT
>-|TRBJ1-2|TRBV2|13|-
CASSTESGNGYTF
TGTGCCAGCAGCACCGAGTCAGGAAATGGCTACACCTTC
>-|TRBJ1-1|TRBV18|13|-
CASSRFQRTEAFF
TGTGCCAGCTCAAGATTTCAGCGCACTGAAGCTTTCTTT
>-|TRBJ1-5|TRBV11-2|15|-
CASSLQGGIHQPQHF
TGTGCCAGCAGCCTCCAGGGTGGGATTCATCAGCCCCAGCATTTT
>-|TRBJ2-5|TRBV5-6|15|-
CASSLAAQGGETQYF
TGTGCCAGCAGCTTGGCAGCCCAGGGGGGAGAGACCCAGTACTTC
>-|TRBJ1-1|TRBV6-6|14|-
CASSRRRGNTEAFF
TGTGCCAGCAGCCGTCGTAGAGGGAACACTGAAGCTTTCTTT
>-|TRBJ2-5|TRBV7-9|13|-
CASSLAGRETQYF
TGTGCCAGCAGCTTAGCAGGGAGGGAGACCCAGTACTTC
>TRBD2|TRBJ2-1|TRBV15|16|-
CATSRDSLTSGSLQFF
TGTGCCACCAGCAGAGATTCTTTGACTAGCGGGAGCCTGCAGTTCTTC
>TRBD2|TRBJ2-1|TRBV5-1|15|-
CASSLSGGGGDEQFF
TGCGCCAGCAGCTTGTCAGGCGGGGGGGGCGATGAGCAGTTCTTC
>-|TRBJ2-1|TRBV11-3|15|-
CASSLGGIRAPEQFF
TGTGCCAGCAGCTTAGGCGGGATTAGGGCACCCGAGCAGTTCTTC
>-|TRBJ2-1|TRBV29-1|17|-
CSVEYPGTFYNYNEQFF
TGCAGCGTTGAGTACCCCGGGACATTCTACAACTACAATGAGCAGTTCTTC
>-|TRBJ1-2|TRBV15|14|-
CATSRDTVNYGYTF
TGTGCCACCAGCAGAGATACAGTTAACTATGGCTACACCTTC
>-|TRBJ1-5|TRBV30|13|-
CAWSLGRDQPQHF
TGTGCCTGGAGTCTCGGGCGGGATCAGCCCCAGCATTTT
>-|TRBJ2-5|TRBV6-1|13|-
CASRRLVEETQYF
TGTGCCAGCAGACGACTAGTGGAGGAGACCCAGTACTTC
>-|TRBJ1-1|TRBV5-1|15|-
CASSGQGIGNTEAFF
TGCGCCAGCAGCGGGCAGGGGATAGGGAACACTGAAGCTTTCTTT